The TCR beta chain under discussion was sequenced for a study of cytomegalovirus exposure and HLA in healthy donors. Whole-study context: Of 300 to 500 genotyped donors, roughly 80% clustered with self-reported Caucasian donors. Study conclusions and caveats: CMV antigen specificity of three CMV-associated chains was confirmed in vitro. Trimming of TCR beta V- and J-genes showed a link, identified in a later analysis, to a missense DCLRE1C variant.

Germline V CDR1 and CDR2: LNHDA, SQIVND (reference sequence). The CDR3 extends over 15 amino acids. This PCR relied on a set of 60 Vbeta primers and 13 Jbeta primers. Assay: immunoSEQ multiplex PCR; the TCRdb copy retains only in-frame clones and omits some. Of approximately 130,000 clones in the sample, almost 85% were seen once. About this clone itself: Its antigen remains unidentified. The junction departs from germline at one end; a sequencing error may be responsible.

This chain uses TRBV19 with TRBJ2-6; possible D gene TRBD1, 5 bases. This TCR derives from a young woman in good health and CMV-seronegative. Material: PBMCs. The CDR3 sequence is CASKSRQTGANGLTF. The CDR3 region has the DNA TGTGCCAGTAAGTCCCGACAAACTGGGGCCAACGGCCTGACTTTC.